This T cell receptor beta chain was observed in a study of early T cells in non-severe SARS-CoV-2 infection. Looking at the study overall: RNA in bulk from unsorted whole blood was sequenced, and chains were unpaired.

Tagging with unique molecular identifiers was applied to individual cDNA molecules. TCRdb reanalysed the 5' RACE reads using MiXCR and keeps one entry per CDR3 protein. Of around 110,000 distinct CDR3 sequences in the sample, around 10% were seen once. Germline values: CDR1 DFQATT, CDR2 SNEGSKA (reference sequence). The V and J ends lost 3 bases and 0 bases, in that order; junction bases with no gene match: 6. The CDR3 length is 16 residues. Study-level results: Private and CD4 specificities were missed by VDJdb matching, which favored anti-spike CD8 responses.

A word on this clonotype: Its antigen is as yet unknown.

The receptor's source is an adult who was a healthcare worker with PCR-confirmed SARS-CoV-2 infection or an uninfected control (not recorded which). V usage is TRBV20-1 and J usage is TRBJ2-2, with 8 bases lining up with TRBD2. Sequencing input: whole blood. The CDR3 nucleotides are TGCAGTGCTAGTATCCCGGGACTAGCGAACACCGGGGAGCTGTTTTTT. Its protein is CSASIPGLANTGELFF.